A selection of T cell receptor beta chains follows, all from one sample in a study of blood T cell repertoires in COVID-19. Only in-frame clones appear in the TCRdb table, and some are missing; sequencing was by immunoSEQ multiplex PCR. The sample yields about 120,000 clones, around nine tenths seen once. Sequences were obtained from peripheral blood. These receptors all stem from a woman older than 75 with acute or convalescent COVID-19. The CDR3 runs from the conserved cysteine through the conserved F or W. The D gene is left open where the match is weak. Rows give clone size only sometimes, using once, few, many, or a class for an expanded clone.

TRBJ1-2 16 - TRBV2 - CASSEAKPGKLRGYTF TGTGCCAGCAGTGAAGCCAAGCCAGGAAAGCTCCGTGGCTACACCTTC
TRBJ2-1 15 TRBD2 TRBV7-8 - CASSLGLAGRNEQFF TGTGCCAGCAGCTTGGGGCTAGCGGGTCGCAATGAGCAGTTCTTC
TRBJ2-7 14 TRBD1 TRBV7-2 - CASSAGTGGYEQYF TGTGCCAGCAGCGCCGGGACAGGGGGTTACGAGCAGTACTTC
TRBJ2-7 12 - TRBV18 - CASSPAGDEQYF TGTGCCAGCTCACCCGCGGGCGACGAGCAGTACTTC
TRBJ1-2 13 - TRBV28 - CASTLAGNYGYTF TGTGCCAGCACCTTGGCAGGGAACTATGGCTACACCTTC
TRBJ2-7 16 TRBD1 TRBV5-4 - CASSTTTGTVIYEQYF TGTGCCAGCAGTACGACCACCGGGACAGTGATCTACGAGCAGTACTTC
TRBJ1-6 15 - TRBV19 few CASSEGGFRNSPLHF TGTGCCAGTAGCGAAGGGGGTTTTAGGAATTCACCCCTCCACTTT
TRBJ1-6 15 TRBD1 TRBV9 - CASSNGQGTNSPLHF TGTGCCAGCAGCAACGGACAGGGGACTAATTCACCCCTCCACTTT
TRBJ1-4 14 TRBD1 TRBV7-6 - CASSATGVNEKLFF TGTGCCAGCAGCGCGACAGGGGTTAATGAAAAACTGTTTTTT
TRBJ2-7 19 TRBD1 TRBV6-2/TRBV6-3 - CASSWDGTGRSGNSYEQYF TGTGCCAGCAGTTGGGACGGGACAGGGAGGAGCGGGAACTCCTACGAGCAGTACTTC
TRBJ2-3 15 - TRBV20-1 - CSASPRLVGTDTQYF TGCAGTGCTAGTCCCAGGTTGGTTGGCACAGATACGCAGTATTTT
TRBJ2-5 14 TRBD2 TRBV19 once CASSKLAGRETQYF TGTGCCAGTAGTAAACTAGCGGGACGAGAGACCCAGTACTTC
TRBJ1-2 13 TRBD1 TRBV29-1 - CSVEDRDSLFYTF TGCAGCGTTGAAGATCGGGACAGCCTCTTTTACACCTTC
TRBJ1-6 15 TRBD1 TRBV27 - CASSFRDSYNSPLHF TGTGCCAGCAGTTTCAGGGACAGCTATAATTCACCCCTCCACTTT
TRBJ1-1 14 - TRBV19 - CASSIGEGFTEAFF TGTGCCAGTAGTATAGGGGAGGGTTTCACTGAAGCTTTCTTT
TRBJ2-5 14 - TRBV5-1 - CASSLESGRETQYF TGCGCCAGCAGCTTGGAGTCGGGTCGAGAGACCCAGTACTTC
TRBJ2-1 15 TRBD2 TRBV28 few CASSLSGTNYNEQFF TGTGCCAGCAGTTTGTCCGGGACTAACTACAATGAGCAGTTCTTC
TRBJ2-5 15 - TRBV28 once CASSTSGSYQETQYF TGTGCCAGCAGCACCTCAGGGTCGTACCAAGAGACCCAGTACTTC
TRBJ1-1 14 TRBD1 TRBV29-1 - CSVAWGQARTEAFF TGCAGCGTTGCTTGGGGACAGGCTAGAACTGAAGCTTTCTTT
TRBJ2-7 11 - TRBV12-3/TRBV12-4 - CASSRNYEQYF TGTGCCAGCAGTCGTAACTACGAGCAGTACTTC
TRBJ2-3 12 - TRBV18 - CASSPRADTQYF TGTGCCAGCTCACCAAGAGCAGATACGCAGTATTTT
TRBJ2-3 14 TRBD2 TRBV5-4 - CASRVAGEEDTQYF TGTGCCAGCAGGGTAGCGGGAGAGGAAGATACGCAGTATTTT
TRBJ1-1 15 TRBD1 TRBV5-4 - CASSWKGTGKGEAFF TGTGCCAGCAGCTGGAAGGGGACAGGGAAGGGTGAAGCTTTCTTT
TRBJ2-1 15 - TRBV6-5 - CASSYDWSSYNEQFF TGTGCCAGCAGTTACGACTGGAGCTCCTACAATGAGCAGTTCTTC
TRBJ2-7 16 TRBD2 TRBV10-3 - CAISARAGGNSYEQYF TGTGCCATCAGTGCCAGGGCGGGAGGGAACTCCTACGAGCAGTACTTC
TRBJ1-2 14 TRBD1 TRBV6-5 - CARTQGVGYYGYTF TGTGCCAGAACCCAGGGGGTTGGGTACTATGGCTACACCTTC
TRBJ2-5 14 TRBD1 TRBV19 - CASSQGQGAETQYF TGTGCCAGTAGCCAGGGACAGGGGGCTGAGACCCAGTACTTC
TRBJ1-1 13 TRBD1 TRBV2 - CARSGQPNTEAFF TGTGCCAGGTCGGGACAGCCGAACACTGAAGCTTTCTTT
TRBJ1-6 16 TRBD1 TRBV5-1 - CASSLVGTGGNSPLHF TGCGCCAGCAGCTTGGTGGGGACAGGGGGAAATTCACCCCTCCACTTT
TRBJ2-7 14 TRBD2 TRBV3-1/TRBV3-2 - CASSPSGRVYEQYF TGTGCCAGCAGCCCTAGCGGGAGGGTTTACGAGCAGTACTTC
TRBJ1-2 15 - TRBV24-1 - CATSLGGTEGYGYTF TGTGCCACCAGTCTCGGCGGAACAGAGGGCTATGGCTACACCTTC
TRBJ2-7 16 TRBD2 TRBV4-2 once CASSQVSAGGSYEQYF TGTGCCAGCAGCCAAGTCTCGGCGGGGGGCTCCTACGAGCAGTACTTC
TRBJ1-6 12 - TRBV10-3 - CAIRGGPSPLHF TGTGCCATCAGGGGGGGACCTTCACCCCTCCACTTT
TRBJ1-1 16 TRBD1 TRBV11-2 few CASSPGQGEWNTEAFF TGTGCCAGCAGCCCAGGACAGGGAGAGTGGAACACTGAAGCTTTCTTT
TRBJ2-7 12 - TRBV24-1 - CATSDLGGEQYF TGTGCCACCAGTGATCTGGGCGGGGAGCAGTACTTC
TRBJ1-1 19 TRBD1 TRBV7-2 - CASSSRQGTFPLRNTEAFF TGTGCCAGCAGCTCCCGACAGGGTACTTTCCCTCTTAGAAACACTGAAGCTTTCTTT
TRBJ2-1 16 - TRBV2 - CASSAEGLRSYNEQFF TGTGCCAGCAGTGCCGAGGGTCTCCGGAGCTACAATGAGCAGTTCTTC
TRBJ1-1 14 - TRBV28 - CASSTPQAPREAFF TGTGCCAGCAGCACCCCCCAGGCACCACGTGAAGCTTTCTTT
TRBJ2-5 14 - TRBV9 - CASSVAPSAETQYF TGTGCCAGCAGCGTAGCCCCTAGCGCAGAGACCCAGTACTTC
TRBJ1-2 13 - TRBV6-1 - CASSEELNYGYTF TGTGCCAGCAGTGAAGAGCTTAACTATGGCTACACCTTC
TRBJ1-5 15 TRBD1 TRBV18 few CASSPGQGAGQPQHF TGTGCCAGCTCACCGGGACAGGGGGCTGGTCAGCCCCAGCATTTT
TRBJ1-6 14 TRBD1 TRBV11-2 - CASSPRQGDSPLHF TGTGCCAGCAGCCCTCGACAGGGGGATTCACCCCTCCACTTT
TRBJ1-2 18 - TRBV4-2 - CASSLQTAVTNPNYGYTF TGTGCCAGCAGCCTTCAAACAGCGGTTACGAACCCTAACTATGGCTACACCTTC
TRBJ2-1 11 - TRBV19 - CASSARQEQFF TGTGCCAGTAGTGCCCGACAAGAACAGTTCTTC
TRBJ2-7 15 TRBD1 TRBV7-9 - CASRSGTGPNYEQYF TGTGCCAGCAGATCGGGGACAGGGCCTAACTACGAGCAGTACTTC
TRBJ2-3 14 - TRBV7-9 - CASSLGENADTQYF TGTGCCAGCAGCTTAGGGGAGAACGCGGATACGCAGTATTTT
TRBJ2-7 13 - TRBV6-5 - CASSSGQTRGQYF TGTGCCAGCAGTTCAGGACAGACCCGGGGGCAGTACTTC
TRBJ1-1 13 TRBD1 TRBV19 - CAATRGQGTEAFF TGTGCCGCAACAAGGGGGCAGGGCACTGAAGCTTTCTTT
TRBJ2-3 17 TRBD2 TRBV19 - CASSPRRASGGTDTQYF TGTGCCAGTAGTCCTAGGCGGGCTAGCGGGGGCACAGATACGCAGTATTTT
TRBJ1-5 19 TRBD1 TRBV6-2/TRBV6-3 - CASSYEQDRGHNSNQPQHF TGTGCCAGCAGTTACGAACAGGACAGGGGGCATAATAGCAATCAGCCCCAGCATTTT
TRBJ2-7 15 TRBD1 TRBV28 - CASSLDYGTGGLKYF TGTGCCAGCAGTTTGGATTACGGGACAGGGGGCTTAAAGTACTTC
TRBJ1-4 12 - TRBV6-4 - CATLMRRGGLFF TGTGCCACCCTTATGCGGCGTGGAGGACTGTTTTTT
TRBJ2-3 16 - TRBV21-1 - CASSKVRWENTDTQYF TGTGCCAGCAGCAAAGTACGCTGGGAGAACACAGATACGCAGTATTTT
TRBJ2-3 14 - TRBV7-9 - CASSSKVSADTQYF TGTGCCAGCAGCTCTAAGGTTAGCGCAGATACGCAGTATTTT